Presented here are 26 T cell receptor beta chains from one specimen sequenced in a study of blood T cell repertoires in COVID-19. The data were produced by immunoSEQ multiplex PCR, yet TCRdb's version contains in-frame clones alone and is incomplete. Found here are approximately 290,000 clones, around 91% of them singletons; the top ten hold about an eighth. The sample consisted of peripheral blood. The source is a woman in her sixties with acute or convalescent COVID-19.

The CDR3 DNA reads as TGTGCCAGCAGTGTCCGACTGAATCAGCCCCAGCATTTT. Encoded protein: CASSVRLNQPQHF. The chain couples TRBV2 to TRBJ1-5, with unresolved D. Trimming left V 4 bases short and J 4 bases short, with 8 bases between. CDR3 size: 13 residues. Germline lookup yields CDR1 SNHLY and CDR2 FYNNEI.

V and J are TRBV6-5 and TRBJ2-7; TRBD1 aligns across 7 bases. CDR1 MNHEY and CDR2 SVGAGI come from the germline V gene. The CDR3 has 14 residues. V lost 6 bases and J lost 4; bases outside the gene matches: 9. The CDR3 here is CASSHGTAKYEQYF. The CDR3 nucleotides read TGTGCCAGCAGCCACGGGACAGCAAAATACGAGCAGTACTTC.

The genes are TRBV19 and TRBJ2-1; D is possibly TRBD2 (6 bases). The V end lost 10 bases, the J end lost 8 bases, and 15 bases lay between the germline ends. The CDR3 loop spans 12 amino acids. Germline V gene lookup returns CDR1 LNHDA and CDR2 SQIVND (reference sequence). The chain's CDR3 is CATTVGGDEQFF. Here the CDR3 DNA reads TGTGCCACTACCGTGGGGGGTGATGAGCAGTTCTTC.

As DNA, the CDR3 is TGTGCCAGCAGTGAATTCCCTAGCGGGAACTACAATGAGCAGTTCTTC. It is translated as CASSEFPSGNYNEQFF. The J gene is TRBJ2-1, the V gene TRBV6-1, with TRBD2 identical over 9 bases. The V and J ends lost 2 bases and 3 bases, in that order; junction bases with no gene match: 5. The CDR3 has 16 residues. Germline V gene lookup returns CDR1 MNHNS and CDR2 SASEGT.

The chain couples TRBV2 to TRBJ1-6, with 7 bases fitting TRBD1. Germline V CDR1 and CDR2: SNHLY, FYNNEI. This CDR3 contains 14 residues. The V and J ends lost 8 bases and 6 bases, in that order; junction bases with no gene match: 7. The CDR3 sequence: CASADRRANSPLHF. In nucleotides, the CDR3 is TGTGCCAGCGCGGACAGGAGGGCTAATTCACCCCTCCACTTT.

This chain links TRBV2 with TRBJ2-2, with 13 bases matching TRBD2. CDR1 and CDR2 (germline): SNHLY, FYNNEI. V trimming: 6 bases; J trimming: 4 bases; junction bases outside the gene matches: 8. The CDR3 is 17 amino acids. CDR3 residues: CASRPTSGGATTGELFF. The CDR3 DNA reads TGTGCCAGCAGGCCCACTAGCGGGGGGGCGACCACCGGGGAGCTGTTTTTT.

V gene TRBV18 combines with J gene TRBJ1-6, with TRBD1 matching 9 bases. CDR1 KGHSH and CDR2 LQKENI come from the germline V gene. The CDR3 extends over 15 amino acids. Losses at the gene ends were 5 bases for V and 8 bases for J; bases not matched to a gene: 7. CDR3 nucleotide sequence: TGTGCCAGCTCAACCCGGACAGGGGACGATTCACCCCTCCACTTT. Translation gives CASSTRTGDDSPLHF.

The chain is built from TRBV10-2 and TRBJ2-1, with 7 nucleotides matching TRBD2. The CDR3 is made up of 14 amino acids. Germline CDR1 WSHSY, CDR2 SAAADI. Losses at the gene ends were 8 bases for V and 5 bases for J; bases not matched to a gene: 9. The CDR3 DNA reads TGCGCCAGCGGAAGCGGGGCGAAGGACAATGAGCAGTTCTTC. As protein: CASGSGAKDNEQFF.

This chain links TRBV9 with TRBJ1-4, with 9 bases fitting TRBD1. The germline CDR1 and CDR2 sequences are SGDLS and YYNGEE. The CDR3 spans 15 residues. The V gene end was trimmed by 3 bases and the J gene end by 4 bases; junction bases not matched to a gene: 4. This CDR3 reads CASSAWTGVNEKLFF. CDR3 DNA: TGTGCCAGCAGCGCCTGGACAGGGGTTAATGAAAAACTGTTTTTT.

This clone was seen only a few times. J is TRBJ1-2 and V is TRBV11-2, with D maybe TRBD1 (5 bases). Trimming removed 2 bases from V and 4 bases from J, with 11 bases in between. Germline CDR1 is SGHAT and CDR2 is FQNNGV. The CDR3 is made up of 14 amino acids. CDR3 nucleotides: TGTGCCAGCAGCTTACAGCAGGGTCCCTATGGCTACACCTTC. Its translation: CASSLQQGPYGYTF.

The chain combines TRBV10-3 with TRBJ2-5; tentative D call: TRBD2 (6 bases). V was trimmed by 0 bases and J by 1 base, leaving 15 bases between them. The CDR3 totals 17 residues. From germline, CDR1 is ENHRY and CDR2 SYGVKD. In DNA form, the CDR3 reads TGTGCCATCAGTGAGTCGAGTATTAGCGGCCCCCAAGAGACCCAGTACTTC. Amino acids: CAISESSISGPQETQYF.

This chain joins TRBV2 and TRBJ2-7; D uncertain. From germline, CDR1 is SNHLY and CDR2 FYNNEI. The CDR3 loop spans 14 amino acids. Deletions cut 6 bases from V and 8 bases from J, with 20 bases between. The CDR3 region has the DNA TGTGCCAGCAGCCTACCGAGGATGCCGGCCCAGCAGTACTTC. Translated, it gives CASSLPRMPAQQYF. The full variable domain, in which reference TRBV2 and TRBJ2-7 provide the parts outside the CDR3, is EPEVTQTPSHQVTQMGQEVILRCVPISNHLYFYWYRQILGQKVEFLVSFYNNEISEKSEIFDDQFSVERPDGSNFTLKIRSTKLEDSAMYFCASSLPRMPAQQYFGPGTRLTVT.

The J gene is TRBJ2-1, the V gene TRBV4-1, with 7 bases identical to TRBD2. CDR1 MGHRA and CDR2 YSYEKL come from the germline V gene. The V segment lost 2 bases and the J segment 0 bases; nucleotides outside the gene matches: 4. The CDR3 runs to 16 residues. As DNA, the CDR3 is TGCGCCAGCAGCCAACCCAGCGGGACCTCCTACAATGAGCAGTTCTTC. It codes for CASSQPSGTSYNEQFF.

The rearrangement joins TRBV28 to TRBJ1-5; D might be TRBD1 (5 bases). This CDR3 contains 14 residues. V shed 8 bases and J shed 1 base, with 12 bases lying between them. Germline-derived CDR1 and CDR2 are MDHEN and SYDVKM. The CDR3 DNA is TGTGCCAGCGCTTCCGGGGGGAGCAATCAGCCCCAGCATTTT. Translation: CASASGGSNQPQHF. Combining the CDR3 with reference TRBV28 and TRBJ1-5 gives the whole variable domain DVKVTQSSRYLVKRTGEKVFLECVQDMDHENMFWYRQDPGLGLRLIYFSYDVKMKEKGDIPEGYSVSREKKERFSLILESASTNQTSMYLCASASGGSNQPQHFGDGTRLSIL.

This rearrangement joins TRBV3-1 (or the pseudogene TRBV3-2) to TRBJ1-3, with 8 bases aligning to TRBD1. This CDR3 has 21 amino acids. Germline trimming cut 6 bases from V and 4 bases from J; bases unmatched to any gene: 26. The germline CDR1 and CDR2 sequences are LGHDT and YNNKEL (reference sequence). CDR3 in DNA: TGTGCCAGCAGGGAGGAATTAGTCGGACAGGGCGGGCCGCGGTGGGGAAACACCATATATTTT. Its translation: CASREELVGQGGPRWGNTIYF.

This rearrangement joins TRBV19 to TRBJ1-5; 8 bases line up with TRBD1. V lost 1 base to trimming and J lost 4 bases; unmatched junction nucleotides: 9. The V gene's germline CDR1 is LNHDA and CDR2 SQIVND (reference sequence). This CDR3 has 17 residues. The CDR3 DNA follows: TGTGCCAGTAGTATAGTTGGAGTACGACAGGGGAATCAGCCCCAGCATTTT. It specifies CASSIVGVRQGNQPQHF.

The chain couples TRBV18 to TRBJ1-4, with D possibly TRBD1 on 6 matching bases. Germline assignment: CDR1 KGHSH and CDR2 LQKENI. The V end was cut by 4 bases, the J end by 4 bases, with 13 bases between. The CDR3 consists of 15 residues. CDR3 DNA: TGTGCCAGCTCACTCAAGACAGGACATAATGAAAAACTGTTTTTT. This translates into CASSLKTGHNEKLFF.

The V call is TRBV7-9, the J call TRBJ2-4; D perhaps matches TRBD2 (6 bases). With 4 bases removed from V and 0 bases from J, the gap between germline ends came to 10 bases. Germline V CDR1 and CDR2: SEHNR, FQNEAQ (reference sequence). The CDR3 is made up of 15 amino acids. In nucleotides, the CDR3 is TGTGCCAGCAGCTCCGCGGGGCTAGCCAAAAACATTCAGTACTTC. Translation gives CASSSAGLAKNIQYF.

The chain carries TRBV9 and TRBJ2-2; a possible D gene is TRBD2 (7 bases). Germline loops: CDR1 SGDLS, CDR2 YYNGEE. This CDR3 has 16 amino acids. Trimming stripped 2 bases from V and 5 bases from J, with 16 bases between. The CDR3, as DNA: TGTGCCAGCAGCGTCACACAGGGAGGGAGTACCGGGGAGCTGTTTTTT. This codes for CASSVTQGGSTGELFF.

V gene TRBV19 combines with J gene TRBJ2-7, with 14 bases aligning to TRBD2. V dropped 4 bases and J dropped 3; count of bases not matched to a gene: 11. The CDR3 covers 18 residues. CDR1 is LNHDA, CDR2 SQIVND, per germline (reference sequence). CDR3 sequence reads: CASSTGLAGGSTVYEQYF. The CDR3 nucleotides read TGTGCCAGTAGTACCGGACTAGCGGGGGGCTCCACCGTCTACGAGCAGTACTTC.

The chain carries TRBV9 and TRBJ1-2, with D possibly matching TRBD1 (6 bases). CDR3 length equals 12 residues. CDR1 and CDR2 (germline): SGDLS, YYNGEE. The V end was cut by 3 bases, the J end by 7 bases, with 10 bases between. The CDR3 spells CASSAGQFGYTF. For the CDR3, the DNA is TGTGCCAGCAGCGCAGGACAGTTTGGCTACACCTTC.

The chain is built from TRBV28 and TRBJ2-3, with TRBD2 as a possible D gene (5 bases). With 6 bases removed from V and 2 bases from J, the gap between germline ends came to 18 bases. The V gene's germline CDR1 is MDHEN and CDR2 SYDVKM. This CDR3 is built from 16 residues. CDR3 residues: CASRMGADWDTDTQYF. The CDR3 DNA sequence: TGTGCCAGCAGGATGGGAGCGGATTGGGACACAGATACGCAGTATTTT. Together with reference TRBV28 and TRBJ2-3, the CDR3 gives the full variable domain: DVKVTQSSRYLVKRTGEKVFLECVQDMDHENMFWYRQDPGLGLRLIYFSYDVKMKEKGDIPEGYSVSREKKERFSLILESASTNQTSMYLCASRMGADWDTDTQYFGPGTRLTVL.

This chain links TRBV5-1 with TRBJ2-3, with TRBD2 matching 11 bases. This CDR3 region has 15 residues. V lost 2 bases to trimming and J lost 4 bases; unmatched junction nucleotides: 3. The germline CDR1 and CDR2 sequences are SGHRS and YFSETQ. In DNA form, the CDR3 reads TGCGCCAGCAGCTTTAGCGGGGGGGCCGCAGATACGCAGTATTTT. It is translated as CASSFSGGAADTQYF.

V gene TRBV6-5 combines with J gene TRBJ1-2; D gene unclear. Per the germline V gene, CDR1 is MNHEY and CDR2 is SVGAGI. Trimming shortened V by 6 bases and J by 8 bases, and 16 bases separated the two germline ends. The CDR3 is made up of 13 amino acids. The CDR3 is CASRPPRRLGYTF. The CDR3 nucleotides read TGTGCCAGCAGACCCCCGAGGAGACTCGGCTACACCTTC.

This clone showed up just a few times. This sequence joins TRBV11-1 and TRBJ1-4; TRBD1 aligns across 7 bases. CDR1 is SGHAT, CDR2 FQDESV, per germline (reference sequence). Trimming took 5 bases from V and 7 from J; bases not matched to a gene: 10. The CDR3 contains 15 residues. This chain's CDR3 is CASSRGTVGSEKLFF. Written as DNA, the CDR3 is TGTGCCAGCAGCCGCGGGACAGTTGGGAGTGAAAAACTGTTTTTT.

The CDR3 is CAIREAMNTEAFF. As DNA, the CDR3 is TGTGCCATCCGTGAGGCTATGAACACTGAAGCTTTCTTT. The chain recombines TRBV7-7 with TRBJ1-1; no definite D call. Germline loops: CDR1 SSHAT, CDR2 FNYEAQ (reference sequence). Trimming pared 10 bases from V and 0 bases from J, leaving 12 bases between. The CDR3 spans 13 residues.